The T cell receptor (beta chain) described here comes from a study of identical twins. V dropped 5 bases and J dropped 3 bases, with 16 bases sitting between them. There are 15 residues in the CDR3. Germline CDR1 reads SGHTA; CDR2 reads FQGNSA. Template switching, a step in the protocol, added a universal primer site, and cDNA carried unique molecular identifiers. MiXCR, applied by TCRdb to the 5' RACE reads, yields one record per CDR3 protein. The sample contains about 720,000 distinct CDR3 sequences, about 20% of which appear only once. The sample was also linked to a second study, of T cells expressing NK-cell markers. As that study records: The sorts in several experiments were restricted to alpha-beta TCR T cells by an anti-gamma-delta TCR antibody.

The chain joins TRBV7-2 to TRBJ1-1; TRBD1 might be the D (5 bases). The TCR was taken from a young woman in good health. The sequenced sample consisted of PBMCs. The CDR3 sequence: CASSLGFGADTEAFF. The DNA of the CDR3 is TGTGCCAGCAGCCTCGGGTTCGGGGCGGACACTGAAGCTTTCTTT.